This T cell receptor (beta chain) was sequenced in a study of cytomegalovirus exposure and HLA in healthy donors. Among the donors, all were healthy bone marrow donors. With 60 Vbeta and 13 Jbeta primers, the PCR was carried out. TCRdb's copy holds only in-frame clones and misses some; the assay was immunoSEQ multiplex PCR. The repertoire holds about 160,000 clones, with about 75% as singletons. Study outcomes and limitations: Solely CMV serostatus was available to characterize immune exposure. In a later analysis, an Asian-associated ancestry cluster reportedly showed fewer N-insertions than the approximately 700-donor mean. TCR beta chain V- and J-gene trimming was linked, in a later analysis, to a missense variant in DCLRE1C.

Regarding this clone: Its specificity is unknown.

This sequence was found in a female donor in good health and CMV-seronegative. Input material: PBMCs.

The CDR3 DNA sequence: TGTGCCAGCAGCCTCGGGAGCACTGAAGCTTTCTTT. Translation: CASSLGSTEAFF. The gene calls are TRBV4-2 and TRBJ1-1; D gene ambiguous. V shed 4 bases and J shed 4 bases, with 7 bases lying between them. The length of the CDR3 is 12 residues. CDR1 and CDR2 from the germline V gene are LGHNA and YNFKEQ.